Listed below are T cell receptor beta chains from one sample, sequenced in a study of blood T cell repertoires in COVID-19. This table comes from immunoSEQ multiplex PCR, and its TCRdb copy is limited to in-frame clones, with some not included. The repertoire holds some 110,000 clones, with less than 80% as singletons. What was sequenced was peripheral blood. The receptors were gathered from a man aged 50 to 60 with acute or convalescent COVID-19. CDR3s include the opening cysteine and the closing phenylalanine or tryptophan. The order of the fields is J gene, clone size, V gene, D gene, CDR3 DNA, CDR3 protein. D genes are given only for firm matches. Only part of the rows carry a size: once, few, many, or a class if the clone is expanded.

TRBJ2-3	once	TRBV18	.	TGTGCCAGCTCGTCAGGGCGTAGCACAGATACGCAGTATTTT	CASSSGRSTDTQYF
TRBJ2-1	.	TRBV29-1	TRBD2	TGCAGCGTGAGGACTAGCGACCGTGGTGAGCAGTTCTTC	CSVRTSDRGEQFF
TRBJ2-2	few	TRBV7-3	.	TGTGCCAGCAGCTCTCAGGGGGGAAACACCGGGGAGCTGTTTTTT	CASSSQGGNTGELFF
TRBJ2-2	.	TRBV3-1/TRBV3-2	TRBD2	TGTGCCAGCAGCCAAGTGACAAGCGGGAGGGCCACCGGGGAGCTGTTTTTT	CASSQVTSGRATGELFF
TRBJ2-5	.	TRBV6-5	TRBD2	TGTGCCAGCAGCTATGATGGACGGGAGGGGACCCAGTACTTC	CASSYDGREGTQYF
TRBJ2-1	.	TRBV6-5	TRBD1	TGTGCCAGCATTAATCCAGGGGGCAATGAGCAGTTCTTC	CASINPGGNEQFF
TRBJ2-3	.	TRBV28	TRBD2	TGTGCCAGCACAATAGCGGGAGCAATAGATACGCAGTATTTT	CASTIAGAIDTQYF
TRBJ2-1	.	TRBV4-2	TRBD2	TGTGCCAGCAGCCGACTAGCGGGAGCTCGCAATGAGCAGTTCTTC	CASSRLAGARNEQFF
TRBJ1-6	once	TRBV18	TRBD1	TGTGCCAGCTCACTAAGACAGGGACAGGGTAATTCACCCCTCCACTTT	CASSLRQGQGNSPLHF
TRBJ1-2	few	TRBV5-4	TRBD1	TGTGCCAGCAGCGCGGGACAGGGAGTTCGTGGCTACACCTTC	CASSAGQGVRGYTF
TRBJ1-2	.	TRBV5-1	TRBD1	TGCGCCAGCAGCCCCTACGGCGGGACAGACTTTTTAAGAGATGGCTACACCTTC	CASSPYGGTDFLRDGYTF
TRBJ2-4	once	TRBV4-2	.	TGTGCCAGCAGCCCCCAGCCCCCTTCTAGCTACCTAGCCAAAAACATTCAGTACTTC	CASSPQPPSSYLAKNIQYF
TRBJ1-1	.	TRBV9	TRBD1	TGTGCCAGCAGCGTTACAGGGGATTCGAACACTGAAGCTTTCTTT	CASSVTGDSNTEAFF
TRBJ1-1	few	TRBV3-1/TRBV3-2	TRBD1	TGTGCCAGCAGTACCTCTCTACCGACAGGGGAGGACACTGAAGCTTTCTTT	CASSTSLPTGEDTEAFF
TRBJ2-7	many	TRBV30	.	TGTGCCTGGAGTGGGGCCCGGACAGCTCAGTACTTC	CAWSGARTAQYF
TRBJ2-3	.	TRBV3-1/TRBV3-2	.	TGTGCCAGCAGCCAAGATGGAGGGGATACGCAGTATTTT	CASSQDGGDTQYF
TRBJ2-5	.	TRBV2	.	TGTGCCAGCAGACGACTAGTGAGCTTTATGGAGACCCAGTACTTC	CASRRLVSFMETQYF
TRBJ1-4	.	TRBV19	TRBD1	TGTGCCAGTAGTATACGGACAGGGGCTGAAAAACTGTTTTTT	CASSIRTGAEKLFF
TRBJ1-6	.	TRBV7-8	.	TGTGCCAGCAGCTTAGGACGATTGAGGGCTTGGGCACCCCTCCACTTT	CASSLGRLRAWAPLHF
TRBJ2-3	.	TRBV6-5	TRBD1	TGTGCCAGCCAGTCAGGGGGTAGCACAGATACGCAGTATTTT	CASQSGGSTDTQYF
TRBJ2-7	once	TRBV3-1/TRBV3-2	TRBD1	TGTGCCAGCAGCCAACCAGGGGGCGCCAGCTACGAGCAGTACTTC	CASSQPGGASYEQYF
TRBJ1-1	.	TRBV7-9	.	TGTGCCAGCAGCCGCGACATGAACACTGAAGCTTTCTTT	CASSRDMNTEAFF
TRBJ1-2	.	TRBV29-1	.	TGCAGCGTTGAAGGGAGGGGAGTTAACTATGGCTACACCTTC	CSVEGRGVNYGYTF
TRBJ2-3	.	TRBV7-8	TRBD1	TGTGCCAGCAGCTCGATGGACAGGGGACGAGCGGACACAGATACGCAGTATTTT	CASSSMDRGRADTDTQYF
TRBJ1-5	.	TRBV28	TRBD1	TGTGCCAGCAGTTGGGACAGGGACTCATATAGCAATCAGCCCCAGCATTTT	CASSWDRDSYSNQPQHF
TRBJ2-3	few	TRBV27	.	TGTGCCAGCAGTCCCCGACAGCCAGCATACACTGATACGCAGTATTTT	CASSPRQPAYTDTQYF
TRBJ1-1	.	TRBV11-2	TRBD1	TGTGCCAGCAGCCCCGGACAGGGGGCTGTTAATGAAGCTTTCTTT	CASSPGQGAVNEAFF
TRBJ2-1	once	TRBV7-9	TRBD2	TGTGCCAGCAGCTTTTGGCGGGGGAGCTCCTACAATGAGCAGTTCTTC	CASSFWRGSSYNEQFF
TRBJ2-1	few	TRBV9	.	TGTGCCAGCAGCCCTCCCGGGACTTTATCCTACAATGAGCAGTTCTTC	CASSPPGTLSYNEQFF
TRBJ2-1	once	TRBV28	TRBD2	TGTGCCAGCACCGGACCGGGACTAGCGGGAGGGAGCTCCTACAATGAGCAGTTCTTC	CASTGPGLAGGSSYNEQFF
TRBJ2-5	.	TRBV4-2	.	TGTGCCAGCAGCCAAGATCTTGAGACCCAGTACTTC	CASSQDLETQYF
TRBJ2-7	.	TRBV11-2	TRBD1	TGTGCCAGCAGCTTCTCCTCCCGACAGGGGGCTTTAGGGGAGCAGTACTTC	CASSFSSRQGALGEQYF
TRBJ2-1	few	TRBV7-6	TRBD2	TGTGCCAGCAGCTCCTCGGGACTAGCCCACAATGAGCAGTTCTTC	CASSSSGLAHNEQFF
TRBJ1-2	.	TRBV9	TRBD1	TGTGCCAGCAGCGAGTTCCGAGGGGGCGCCTATGGCTACACCTTC	CASSEFRGGAYGYTF
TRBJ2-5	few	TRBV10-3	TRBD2	TGTGCCATCTCTAGCGGGAAGGAGACCCAGTACTTC	CAISSGKETQYF
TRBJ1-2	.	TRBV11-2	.	TGTGCCAGCAGCCCCATTGGAGGGGGGGGGCTTCTAGGCTACACCTTC	CASSPIGGGGLLGYTF
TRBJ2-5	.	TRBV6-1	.	TGTGCCAGCAGTGATTCCCGACTAGACGGGGAGACCCAGTACTTC	CASSDSRLDGETQYF
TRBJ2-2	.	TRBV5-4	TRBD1	TGTGCCAGCAGAGGACAGGGGGGGTTCGGGGAGCTGTTTTTT	CASRGQGGFGELFF
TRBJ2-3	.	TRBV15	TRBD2	TGTGCCACCAGCAGAGATCGCGGGGGATATACGCAGTATTTT	CATSRDRGGYTQYF
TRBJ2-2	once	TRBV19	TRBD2	TGTGCCAGTAGTATAAGGGGGCTAGCGGGGGCCTTGAACACCGGGGAGCTGTTTTTT	CASSIRGLAGALNTGELFF
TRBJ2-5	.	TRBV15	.	TGTGCCACCAGGGATGAGGATAGGTACCAAGAGACCCAGTACTTC	CATRDEDRYQETQYF